This entry lists 4 T cell receptor beta chains sequenced from one sample in a study of blood T cell repertoires in COVID-19. Libraries were prepared by immunoSEQ multiplex PCR; TCRdb keeps only in-frame clonotypes and omits some of them. The sample has some 88,000 clones; roughly nine tenths are singletons. The sample consisted of peripheral blood. The receptors stem from a human donor with active COVID-19. The donor label of this sample is uncertain.

The J gene is TRBJ2-7, the V gene TRBV19; TRBD1 agrees at 9 bases. V was clipped by 3 bases and J by 3 bases; unmatched bases: 3. CDR1 is LNHDA and CDR2 is SQIVND in the germline V gene (reference sequence). The CDR3 extends over 14 amino acids. CDR3 residues: CASSIGDRVYEQYF. CDR3 nucleotides: TGTGCCAGTAGTATTGGGGACAGGGTCTACGAGCAGTACTTC.

This clone was seen once. This chain connects TRBV20-1 to TRBJ2-6, with 9 bases that match TRBD1. In germline, CDR1 is DFQATT, CDR2 SNEGSKA (reference sequence). The CDR3 extends over 16 amino acids. J was trimmed by 3 bases and V by 3 bases; bases with no gene match: 6. The CDR3 bases are TGCAGTGCTAGTAACAGGGGGCTGGGTGGGGCCAACGTCCTGACTTTC. It codes for CSASNRGLGGANVLTF.

Here the CDR3 reads CSASNRRGVTTGELFF. The CDR3 bases are TGCAGTGCTAGTAACCGTCGGGGGGTGACCACCGGGGAGCTGTTTTTT. V is TRBV20-1 and J is TRBJ2-2, with TRBD2 identical over 7 bases. Per germline, CDR1 DFQATT and CDR2 SNEGSKA (reference sequence). This CDR3 comprises 16 residues. The V segment lost 3 bases and the J segment 4 bases; nucleotides outside the gene matches: 11.

The chain carries TRBV11-2 and TRBJ1-4; TRBD1 might be the D (5 bases). The CDR3 length is 15 residues. V lost 0 bases to trimming and J lost 8 bases, with 13 bases between them. Per germline, CDR1 SGHAT and CDR2 FQNNGV. The CDR3 loop is CASSLDLRGPEKLFF. CDR3 in DNA: TGTGCCAGCAGCTTAGATTTAAGGGGTCCGGAAAAACTGTTTTTT.